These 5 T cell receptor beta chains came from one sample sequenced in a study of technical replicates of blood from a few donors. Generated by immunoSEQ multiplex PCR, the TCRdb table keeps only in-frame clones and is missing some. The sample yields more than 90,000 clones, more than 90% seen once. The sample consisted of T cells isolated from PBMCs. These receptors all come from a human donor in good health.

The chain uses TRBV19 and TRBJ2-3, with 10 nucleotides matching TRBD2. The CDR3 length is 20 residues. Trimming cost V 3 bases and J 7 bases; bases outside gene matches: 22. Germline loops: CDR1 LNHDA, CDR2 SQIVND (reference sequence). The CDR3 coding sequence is TGTGCCAGTAGTATTGATCCTAGCGGGAGTTCCCTGCTTCGGGGAAATACGCAGTATTTT. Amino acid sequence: CASSIDPSGSSLLRGNTQYF.

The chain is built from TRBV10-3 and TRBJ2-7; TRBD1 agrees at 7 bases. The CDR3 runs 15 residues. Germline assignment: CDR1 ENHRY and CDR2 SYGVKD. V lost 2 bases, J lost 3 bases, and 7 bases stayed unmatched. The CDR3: CAISEGRGLGYEQYF. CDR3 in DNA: TGTGCCATCAGTGAGGGCAGGGGGTTAGGCTACGAGCAGTACTTC.

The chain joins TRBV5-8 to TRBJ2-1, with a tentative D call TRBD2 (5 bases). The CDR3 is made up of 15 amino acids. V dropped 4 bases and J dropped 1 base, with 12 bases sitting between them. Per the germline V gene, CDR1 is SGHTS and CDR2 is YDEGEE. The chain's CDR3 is CASSHSQRSYNEQFF. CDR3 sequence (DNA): TGTGCCAGCAGCCACTCCCAGCGGTCCTACAATGAGCAGTTCTTC.

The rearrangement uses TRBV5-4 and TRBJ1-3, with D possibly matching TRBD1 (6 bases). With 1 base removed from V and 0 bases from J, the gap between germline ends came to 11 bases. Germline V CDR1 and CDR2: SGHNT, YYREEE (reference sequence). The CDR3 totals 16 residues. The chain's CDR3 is CASSLPGATSGNTIYF. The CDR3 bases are TGTGCCAGCAGCTTGCCAGGGGCGACCTCTGGAAACACCATATATTTT.

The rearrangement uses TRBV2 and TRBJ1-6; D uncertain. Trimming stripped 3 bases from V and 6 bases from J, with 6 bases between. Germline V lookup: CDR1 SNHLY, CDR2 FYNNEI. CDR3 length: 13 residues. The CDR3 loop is CASSEEGNSPLHF. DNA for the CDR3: TGTGCCAGCAGTGAGGAGGGTAATTCACCCCTCCACTTT.